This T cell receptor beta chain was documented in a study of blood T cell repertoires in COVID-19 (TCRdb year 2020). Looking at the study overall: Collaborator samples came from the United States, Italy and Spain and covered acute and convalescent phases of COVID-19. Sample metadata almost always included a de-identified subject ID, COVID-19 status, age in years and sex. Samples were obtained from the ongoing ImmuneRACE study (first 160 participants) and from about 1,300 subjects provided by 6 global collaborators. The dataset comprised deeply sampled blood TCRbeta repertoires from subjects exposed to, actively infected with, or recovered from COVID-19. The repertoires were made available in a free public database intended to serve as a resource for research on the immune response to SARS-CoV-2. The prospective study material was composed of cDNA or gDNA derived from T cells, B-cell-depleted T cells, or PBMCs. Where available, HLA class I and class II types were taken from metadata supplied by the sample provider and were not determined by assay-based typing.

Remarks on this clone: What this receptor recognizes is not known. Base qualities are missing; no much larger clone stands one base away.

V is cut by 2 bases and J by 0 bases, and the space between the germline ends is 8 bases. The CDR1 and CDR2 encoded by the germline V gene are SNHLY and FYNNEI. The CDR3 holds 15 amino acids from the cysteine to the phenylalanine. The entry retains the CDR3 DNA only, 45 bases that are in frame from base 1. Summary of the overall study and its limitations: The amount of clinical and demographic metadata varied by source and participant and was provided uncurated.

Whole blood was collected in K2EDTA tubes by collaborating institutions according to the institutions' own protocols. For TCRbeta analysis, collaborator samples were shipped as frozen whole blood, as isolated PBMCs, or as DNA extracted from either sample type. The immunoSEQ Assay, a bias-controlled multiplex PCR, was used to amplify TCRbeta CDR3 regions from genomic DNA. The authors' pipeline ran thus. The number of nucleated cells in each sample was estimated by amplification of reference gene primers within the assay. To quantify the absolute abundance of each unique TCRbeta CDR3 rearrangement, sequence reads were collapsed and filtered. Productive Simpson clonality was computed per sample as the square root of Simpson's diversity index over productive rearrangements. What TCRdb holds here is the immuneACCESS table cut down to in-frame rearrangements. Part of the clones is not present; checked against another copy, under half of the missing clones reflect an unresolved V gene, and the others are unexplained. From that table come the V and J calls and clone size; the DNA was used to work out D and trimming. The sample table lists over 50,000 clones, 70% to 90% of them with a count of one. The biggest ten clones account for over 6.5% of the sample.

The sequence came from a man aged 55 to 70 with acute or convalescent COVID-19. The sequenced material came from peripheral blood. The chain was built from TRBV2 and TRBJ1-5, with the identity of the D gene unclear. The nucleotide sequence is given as TGTGCCAGCAGTGAACCCGGTCATAGCAATCAGCCCCAGCATTTT. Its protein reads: CASSEPGHSNQPQHF.